In this sample, the clone carrying this T cell receptor beta chain turned up many times. This entry belongs to a study of molecular identifiers for immune sequencing clone quantification. The germline V gene has CDR1 LGHDT and CDR2 YNNKEL (reference sequence). J was trimmed by 4 bases and V by 0 bases; bases with no gene match: 5. This CDR3 is 15 amino acids long. MiXCR was run by TCRdb on the PCR reads, yielding one entry per CDR3 protein. Found here are more than 300,000 distinct CDR3 sequences, 20% to 25% of them singletons; the top ten hold 0.81%. The chain links TRBV3-1 to TRBJ2-5, with TRBD1 matching over 7 bases. The receptor's source is a human donor in good health. Some libraries in this study had Jurkat cell RNA spiked in. The sample comprised naive CD8+ T cells from blood, with Jurkat cell RNA spiked in. Documented subset: FACS-sorted CD8+CD4-CCR7+CD45RA+ naive T cells. The CDR3 DNA reads as TGTGCCAGCAGCCAAGATTTAACAGGGGTAGAGACCCAGTACTTC. Translating gives CASSQDLTGVETQYF.